Below are 21 T cell receptor beta chains sequenced from a single sample in a study of identical twins. TCRdb reprocessed the 5' RACE reads via MiXCR and lists one record per CDR3 protein. Among 500,000 to 550,000 distinct CDR3 sequences, more than 20% were seen once, and the ten largest hold around 0.48%. This sample was shared with a second study, whose subject was yellow fever vaccine responses in identical twins.

The sequenced sample consisted of CD4+ T cells sorted from blood. These receptors came from a woman aged 18-29 years in good health.

This clonotype was recorded a few times. The genes are TRBV2 and TRBJ2-3; D might be TRBD2 (5 bases). CDR1 is SNHLY, CDR2 FYNNEI, per germline. V was cut by 11 bases and J by 0 bases, with 15 bases left in between. The CDR3 is 14 amino acids. The CDR3 bases are TGTGCCGGCCAGACTACCTCTAGCACAGATACGCAGTATTTT. Translating gives CAGQTTSSTDTQYF.

The chain recombines TRBV12-3 or TRBV12-4 with TRBJ1-1, with D perhaps matching TRBD1 (6 bases). There are 16 residues in the CDR3. V lost 6 bases, J lost 0 bases, and 17 bases lay in between. The CDR3 DNA reads TGTGCCAGCAGCAGCCCACCGGGGGCCTTGAACACTGAAGCTTTCTTT. This translates into CASSSPPGALNTEAFF.

The chain is built from TRBV3-1 and TRBJ2-3, with 7 bases aligning to TRBD2. This CDR3 spans 13 amino acids. The ends lost 3 bases at V and 7 bases at J; junction bases unmatched: 4. In germline, CDR1 is LGHDT, CDR2 YNNKEL (reference sequence). This chain's CDR3 is CASSQAGVNTQYF. In DNA, the CDR3 is TGTGCCAGCAGCCAGGCGGGAGTAAATACGCAGTATTTT.

The chain uses TRBV20-1 and TRBJ2-3; 16 positions match TRBD2. The V gene end was trimmed by 7 bases and the J gene end by 7 bases; junction bases not matched to a gene: 8. Germline values: CDR1 DFQATT, CDR2 SNEGSKA (reference sequence). There are 15 residues in the CDR3. CDR3 in amino acids: CSGSGLAGGPNTQYF. In DNA, the CDR3 is TGCAGTGGTTCGGGACTAGCGGGAGGGCCGAATACGCAGTATTTT.

This clonotype turned up a few times. The chain joins TRBV10-3 to TRBJ1-3; no clear D gene. The CDR3 is 16 amino acids. Germline V gene data show CDR1 as ENHRY and CDR2 as SYGVKD. The V end was cut by 1 base, the J end by 0 bases, with 10 bases between. The CDR3 reads CAISEYPAYSGNTIYF. CDR3 bases: TGTGCCATCAGTGAGTATCCAGCCTACTCTGGAAACACCATATATTTT.

This clonotype was observed a few times. The chain recombines TRBV12-3 or TRBV12-4 with TRBJ1-1; TRBD1 matches at 7 bases. The CDR3 contains 14 residues. The V and J ends lost 2 bases and 4 bases, in that order; junction bases with no gene match: 4. Here the CDR3 DNA reads TGTGCCAGCAGTTTATCCCCAGGGGGCACTGAAGCTTTCTTT. Translation: CASSLSPGGTEAFF.

There are a few counts of this clonotype. The chain has TRBV11-2 and TRBJ2-3, with D possibly matching TRBD1 (6 bases). The V gene's germline CDR1 is SGHAT and CDR2 FQNNGV. Trimming stripped 4 bases from V and 2 bases from J, with 13 bases between. The CDR3 spans 15 residues. In DNA form, the CDR3 reads TGTGCCAGCAGCTCGACAGGTCTCCCCACAGATACGCAGTATTTT. It codes for CASSSTGLPTDTQYF.

The rearrangement links TRBV6-1 to TRBJ2-1, with 8 bases aligning to TRBD1. Germline CDR1 and CDR2: MNHNS and SASEGT. This CDR3 comprises 15 residues. V lost 10 bases to trimming and J lost 3 bases; unmatched junction nucleotides: 11. In DNA, the CDR3 is TGTGCCATCCTCACCAGGGGGCTCAACTACAATGAGCAGTTCTTC. Translated: CAILTRGLNYNEQFF.

This clonotype was counted a few times. The chain recombines TRBV2 with TRBJ2-1; 9 bases fit TRBD1. The V segment lost 2 bases and the J segment 7 bases; nucleotides outside the gene matches: 9. The CDR3 length is 16 residues. Germline-derived CDR1 and CDR2 are SNHLY and FYNNEI. CDR3 sequence reads: CASSEWGQGALNEQFF. The DNA of the CDR3 is TGTGCCAGCAGTGAATGGGGACAGGGAGCATTGAATGAGCAGTTCTTC.

This clonotype was detected a few times. The rearrangement links TRBV19 to TRBJ1-1; D perhaps matches TRBD1 (6 bases). The CDR3 extends over 13 amino acids. CDR1 is LNHDA, CDR2 SQIVND, per germline (reference sequence). The ends were cut back, 3 bases at V and 5 bases at J, with 10 bases in the middle. CDR3 region: CASSMGGRTEAFF. The CDR3 bases are TGTGCCAGTAGTATGGGGGGGCGAACTGAAGCTTTCTTT.

V is TRBV20-1 and J is TRBJ2-2; D unclear. The CDR3 has 16 residues. Between the trimmed V and J ends, which lost 1 base and 1 base, there was a span of 13 bases. CDR1 DFQATT and CDR2 SNEGSKA come from the germline V gene (reference sequence). The CDR3 sequence: CSARGLGPKNTGELFF. CDR3 sequence (DNA): TGCAGTGCTAGAGGTTTAGGACCCAAGAACACCGGGGAGCTGTTTTTT.

The rearrangement uses TRBV2 and TRBJ2-2; 14 bases fit TRBD2. The CDR3 loop spans 16 amino acids. After removal of 6 bases from V and 5 bases from J, the junction contained 5 bases not matched to a gene. CDR1 and CDR2 (germline): SNHLY, FYNNEI. The CDR3: CASSRLAGGRTGELFF. As DNA, the CDR3 is TGTGCCAGCAGCCGACTAGCGGGAGGGAGAACCGGGGAGCTGTTTTTT.

This chain connects TRBV5-1 to TRBJ2-3; TRBD2 matches 10 bases. The CDR3 spans 17 residues. Germline values: CDR1 SGHRS, CDR2 YFSETQ. V trimming: 2 bases; J trimming: 9 bases; junction bases outside the gene matches: 15. The CDR3 loop reads CASSFQPSSGGALTQYF. CDR3 sequence (DNA): TGCGCCAGCAGCTTCCAACCCTCTAGCGGGGGAGCTTTAACGCAGTATTTT.

This clonotype was observed a few times. The chain recombines TRBV27 with TRBJ2-7; 11 nucleotides agree with TRBD1. Germline V lookup: CDR1 MNHEY, CDR2 SMNVEV (reference sequence). V lost 4 bases, J lost 6 bases, and 5 bases stayed unmatched. CDR3 size: 14 residues. CDR3: CASSSGTGGGEQYF. CDR3 bases: TGTGCCAGCAGTTCCGGGACAGGGGGTGGCGAGCAGTACTTC.

The V call is TRBV20-1, the J call TRBJ1-5; 7 nucleotides align to TRBD1. Trimming removed 4 bases from V and 2 bases from J; junction bases left unmatched: 5. The V gene's germline CDR1 is DFQATT and CDR2 SNEGSKA (reference sequence). The CDR3 totals 14 residues. The CDR3 region has the DNA TGCAGTGCTACAAAGGGGGCTGGCAATCAGCCCCAGCATTTT. Residues: CSATKGAGNQPQHF.

This clonotype was seen a handful of times. J is TRBJ2-2 and V is TRBV12-3 or TRBV12-4; 14 nucleotides align to TRBD2. CDR3 size: 22 residues. With V trimmed by 2 bases and J by 2 bases, 16 bases remained unmatched. CDR3 protein: CASSLRVGLAGVHPGNTGELFF. The CDR3 DNA sequence: TGTGCCAGCAGTTTAAGGGTGGGACTAGCGGGAGTTCATCCGGGTAACACCGGGGAGCTGTTTTTT.

The J gene is TRBJ2-1, the V gene TRBV12-3 or TRBV12-4, with D hard to call. The CDR3 runs to 14 residues. The V end lost 2 bases, the J end lost 9 bases, and 14 bases lay between the germline ends. The CDR3 is CASSLRVAPVEQFF. CDR3 bases: TGTGCCAGCAGTTTACGGGTAGCTCCAGTTGAGCAGTTCTTC.

This chain connects TRBV12-3 or TRBV12-4 to TRBJ1-5; a weak D match, TRBD1 (6 bases). The CDR3 loop spans 14 amino acids. V was trimmed by 6 bases and J by 4 bases, leaving 13 bases between them. CDR3 DNA sequence: TGTGCCAGCAGGCCTATGGACAGTAATCAGCCCCAGCATTTT. Protein product: CASRPMDSNQPQHF.

This clonotype occurred many times. The chain links TRBV11-2 to TRBJ2-3, with D possibly TRBD2 on 5 matching bases. Trimming removed 1 base from V and 1 base from J, with 9 bases in between. This CDR3 region has 15 residues. CDR1 SGHAT and CDR2 FQNNGV come from the germline V gene. The CDR3 protein is CASSLVDYRTDTQYF. CDR3 nucleotides: TGTGCCAGCAGCTTAGTTGACTACCGCACAGATACGCAGTATTTT.

This clonotype was observed a single time. The chain joins TRBV12-5 to TRBJ2-1; D is unclear. Germline V lookup: CDR1 LGHNT, CDR2 FRNRAP. With 7 bases removed from V and 2 bases from J, the gap between germline ends came to 9 bases. This CDR3 spans 13 amino acids. CDR3: CASAPSPYNEQFF. The CDR3 region has the DNA TGTGCTAGTGCCCCCAGCCCCTACAATGAGCAGTTCTTC.

This clonotype showed up just a few times. V is TRBV11-3 and J is TRBJ2-4, with D hard to call. This CDR3 contains 13 residues. Trimming cost V 2 bases and J 6 bases, with 8 bases left between them. In germline, CDR1 is SGHNT, CDR2 YENEEA. CDR3 loop: CASSLTQANIQYF. The DNA of the CDR3 is TGTGCCAGCAGCTTAACTCAGGCAAACATTCAGTACTTC.